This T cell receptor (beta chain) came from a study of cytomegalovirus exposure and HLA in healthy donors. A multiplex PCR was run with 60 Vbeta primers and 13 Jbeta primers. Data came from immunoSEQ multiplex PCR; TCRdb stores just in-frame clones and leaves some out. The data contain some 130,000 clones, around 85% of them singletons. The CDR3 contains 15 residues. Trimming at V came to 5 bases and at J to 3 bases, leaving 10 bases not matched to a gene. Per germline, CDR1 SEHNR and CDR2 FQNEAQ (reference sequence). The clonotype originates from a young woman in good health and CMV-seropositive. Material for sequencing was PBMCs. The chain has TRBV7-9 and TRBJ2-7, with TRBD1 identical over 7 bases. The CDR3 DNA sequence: TGTGCCAGCAGCAGCCCGGAGAGGGGGCTCTACGAGCAGTACTTC. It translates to CASSSPERGLYEQYF.